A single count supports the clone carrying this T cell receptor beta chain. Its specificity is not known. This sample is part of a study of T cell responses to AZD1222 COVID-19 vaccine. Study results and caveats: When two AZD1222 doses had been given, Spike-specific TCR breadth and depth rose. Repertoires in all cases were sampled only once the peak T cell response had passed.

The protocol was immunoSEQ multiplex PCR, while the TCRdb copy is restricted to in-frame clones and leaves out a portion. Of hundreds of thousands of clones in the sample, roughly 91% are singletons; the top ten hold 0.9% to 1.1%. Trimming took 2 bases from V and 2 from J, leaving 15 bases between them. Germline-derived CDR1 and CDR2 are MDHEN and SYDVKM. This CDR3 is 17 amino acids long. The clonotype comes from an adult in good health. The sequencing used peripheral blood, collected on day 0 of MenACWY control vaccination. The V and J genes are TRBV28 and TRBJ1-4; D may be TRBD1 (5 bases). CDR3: CASSLGAWEGTNEKLFF. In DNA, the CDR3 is TGTGCCAGCAGTTTAGGGGCCTGGGAGGGCACTAATGAAAAACTGTTTTTT.